Presented here are 15 T cell receptor beta chains from one specimen sequenced in a study of Ad26.COV2.S vaccination and SARS-CoV-2 variants. As for treatment: roughly 20 received Ad26.COV2.S at low or high dose, single or two shots; roughly five received placebo; per-sample allocation not given. The investigators took samples on day 63 after the first vaccine or placebo injection. Method: immunoSEQ multiplex PCR; TCRdb's copy keeps in-frame clones and lacks some. The table lists some 410,000 clones, approximately 92% of them singletons. The specimen comprised peripheral blood, sampled in a trial of Ad26.COV2.S vaccine versus placebo. The source of these receptors is a person between 18 and 60 years old who received the Ad26.COV2.S COVID-19 vaccine or a placebo.

This rearrangement joins TRBV27 to TRBJ1-1; D is perhaps TRBD1 (6 bases). The V gene's germline CDR1 is MNHEY and CDR2 SMNVEV (reference sequence). Trimming removed 8 bases from V and 4 bases from J, with 11 bases in between. This CDR3 has 12 residues. This chain's CDR3 is CASFTGPTEAFF. The CDR3 DNA follows: TGTGCCAGCTTCACAGGGCCCACTGAAGCTTTCTTT.

Written as DNA, the CDR3 is TGCGCCAGCAGCCAGACCTCAGATACTAATGAAAAACTGTTTTTT. Encoded protein: CASSQTSDTNEKLFF. The gene calls are TRBV4-3 and TRBJ1-4; D is ambiguous. The germline CDR1 and CDR2 sequences are LGHNA and YSLEER. Trimming took off 3 bases at V and 2 bases at J, with 10 bases between the two ends. There are 15 residues in the CDR3.

This clone appeared a few times. Other DNA sequences in the sample encode the same CDR3. The chain combines TRBV7-9 with TRBJ1-5; TRBD1 is a possible D gene (5 bases). The CDR3 sequence is 14 residues long. The V gene lost 3 bases and the J gene lost 0 bases, with 6 bases spanning the gap. Germline CDR1 is SEHNR and CDR2 is FQNEAQ (reference sequence). The CDR3 nucleotides are TGTGCCAGCAGCTTGCAGGGTAGCAATCAGCCCCAGCATTTT. Translated: CASSLQGSNQPQHF.

This chain connects TRBV4-3 to TRBJ2-3, with D tentatively TRBD2 (6 bases). With 0 bases removed from V and 5 bases from J, the gap between germline ends came to 18 bases. The germline V gene has CDR1 LGHNA and CDR2 YSLEER. This CDR3 is built from 17 residues. The CDR3 DNA reads TGCGCCAGCAGCCAAGATAAGACTCGCGGGGAGAGAGATACGCAGTATTTT. Its protein product is CASSQDKTRGERDTQYF.

J is TRBJ2-3 and V is TRBV7-2, with TRBD2 matching over 9 bases. The CDR3 length is 15 residues. Germline V gives CDR1 SGHTA, CDR2 FQGNSA. V lost 7 bases and J lost 2; bases outside the gene matches: 7. CDR3 residues: CASNIAGASTDTQYF. Written as DNA, the CDR3 is TGTGCCAGCAACATAGCGGGGGCCTCCACAGATACGCAGTATTTT.

The V call is TRBV4-3, the J call TRBJ2-7, with D unclear. CDR3 size: 14 residues. Per germline, CDR1 LGHNA and CDR2 YSLEER. The germline V and J ends were trimmed by 4 bases and 0 bases, with 10 bases remaining between them. CDR3 nucleotides: TGCGCCAGCAGCCTCTCATTTAGCTCCTACGAGCAGTACTTC. It encodes CASSLSFSSYEQYF.

The chain joins TRBV24-1 to TRBJ1-5; TRBD1 matches at 10 bases. Germline V gives CDR1 KGHDR, CDR2 SFDVKD. V lost 9 bases to trimming and J lost 5 bases; unmatched junction nucleotides: 9. This CDR3 is built from 15 residues. In nucleotides, the CDR3 is TGTGCCACCCAAAGGGACAGGGGATCGGATCAGCCCCAGCATTTT. This encodes CATQRDRGSDQPQHF.

The DNA of the CDR3 is TGCAGCGTGATGGACAGGGCGGGTGGCGGCACTGAAGCTTTCTTT. This encodes CSVMDRAGGGTEAFF. V gene TRBV29-1 combines with J gene TRBJ1-1; 8 bases are shared with TRBD1. Germline V lookup: CDR1 SQVTM, CDR2 ANQGSEA. The CDR3 contains 15 residues. Trimming at V came to 6 bases and at J to 4 bases, leaving 13 bases not matched to a gene.

The V gene is TRBV5-1, the J gene TRBJ2-2; D gene uncertain. From germline, CDR1 is SGHRS and CDR2 YFSETQ. Trimming shortened V by 2 bases and J by 5 bases, and 13 bases separated the two germline ends. The CDR3 runs to 15 residues. The CDR3 reads CASSLSGGGTGELFF. The CDR3 nucleotides read TGCGCCAGCAGCTTATCGGGCGGTGGTACCGGGGAGCTGTTTTTT.

This chain connects TRBV5-6 to TRBJ2-7, with D unclear. Germline CDR1 is SGHDT and CDR2 is YYEEEE. This CDR3 is 13 amino acids long. V was clipped by 5 bases and J by 2 bases, with 11 bases between them. The CDR3 DNA follows: TGTGCCAGCAGTATCGGCAGCCCCTACGAGCAGTACTTC. This sequence encodes CASSIGSPYEQYF.

This chain uses TRBV5-1 with TRBJ2-7; D may be TRBD2 (5 bases). Germline CDR1 SGHRS, CDR2 YFSETQ. V was pared by 5 bases and J by 2 bases, with 14 bases between. This CDR3 has 14 amino acids. DNA of the CDR3: TGCGCCAGCAGGGTCGGGGAATTAACCTACGAGCAGTACTTC. It codes for CASRVGELTYEQYF.

The chain has TRBV6-1 and TRBJ1-5; D not certain. Germline V gene lookup returns CDR1 MNHNS and CDR2 SASEGT. The CDR3 has 13 amino acids. V was pared by 0 bases and J by 5 bases, with 5 bases between. CDR3 nucleotides: TGTGCCAGCAGTGAAGCGGTGGATCAGCCCCAGCATTTT. The encoded protein is CASSEAVDQPQHF.

This clone came up once. V is TRBV19 and J is TRBJ2-3, with TRBD2 matching 8 bases. The CDR3 consists of 17 residues. Germline-derived CDR1 and CDR2 are LNHDA and SQIVND (reference sequence). The junction had 14 bases not matched to a gene; V was cut back by 9 bases and J by 0 bases. Here the CDR3 reads CASTRGGFAYSTDTQYF. The CDR3 DNA reads TGTGCCAGCACTCGGGGGGGGTTCGCCTATAGCACAGATACGCAGTATTTT.

The chain recombines TRBV11-2 with TRBJ1-2; no clear D. This CDR3 is 16 amino acids long. Trimming cost V 4 bases and J 1 base, with 16 bases left between them. Germline V gives CDR1 SGHAT, CDR2 FQNNGV. The CDR3 DNA is TGTGCCAGCAGCTCGAGGGAGTTGGGAGATAACTATGGCTACACCTTC. Translated: CASSSRELGDNYGYTF.

The CDR3 DNA reads as TGTGCCAGTAGTAATTTACCCGAGCAGTTCTTC. This encodes CASSNLPEQFF. The J gene is TRBJ2-1, the V gene TRBV19; D gene uncertain. This CDR3 has 11 residues. V lost 4 bases to trimming and J lost 10 bases, with 8 bases between them. CDR1 and CDR2 (germline): LNHDA, SQIVND (reference sequence).